The 3 T cell receptor beta chains below were found in one sample sequenced in a study of metastatic and nonmetastatic thyroid tumors (dated by TCRdb to the early 2020s). Library preparation employed PCR. The reads were generated on an Illumina HiSeq 4000. In TCRdb, the public reads were trimmed at Q25 with fastp and aligned with MiXCR, with productive beta chains retained. A total of 50,000 to 65,000 clones appear in this sample, less than 5% of them only once. The top ten clones comprise 20% to 25% of the sample. Before undergoing thyroid surgery, none of the patients had been given any kind of treatment. The sample comprised blood. These TCRs come from a female donor with papillary thyroid cancer or a benign thyroid nodule (not recorded which). Some clones in this sample may be carry-over from other donors' samples.

The table lists this clone with many counts. The V call is TRBV6-1, the J call TRBJ2-2; 8 nucleotides match TRBD1. The CDR3 runs 18 residues. V lost 3 bases and J lost 7; bases outside the gene matches: 16. CDR1 and CDR2 from the germline V gene are MNHNS and SASEGT. The CDR3 DNA follows: TGTGCCAGCAGTGATAGGTCTGGGCAGGGGGCTTATGGCGGGGAGCTGTTTTTT. Protein: CASSDRSGQGAYGGELFF.

A word on this clone: The junction differs from germline at one of its ends, possibly a read error. The chain links TRBV28 to TRBJ2-2; the D gene could be TRBD1 or TRBD2 (6 bases each). This CDR3 has 14 amino acids. Germline V CDR1 and CDR2: MDHEN, SYDVKM. CDR3: CASSLWGAGREVFF. CDR3 DNA sequence: TGTGCCAGCAGCTTATGGGGGGCTGGCAGAGAGGTGTTTTTT.

This clone appeared many times. This chain joins TRBV6-1 and TRBJ2-7; the D gene is possibly TRBD1 (5 bases). CDR3 size: 14 residues. Germline-derived CDR1 and CDR2 are MNHNS and SASEGT. V was trimmed by 4 bases and J by 3 bases, leaving 13 bases between them. In DNA form, the CDR3 reads TGTGCCAGCAGTGGGCAGGGCAGGGACTACGAGCAGTACTTC. It is translated as CASSGQGRDYEQYF.